The 25 T cell receptor beta chains below were found in one sample sequenced in a study of vaccination and CD4 T cells after COVID-19. Sample treatment: roughly 10-day PBMC culture with coronavirus spike peptide pools or control peptides (ViraFEST assay). Their antigens are not known. The Oncomine TCR Beta short-read assay sequenced DNA from cultured CD4+ T cells. One entry per CDR3 protein results from TCRdb running MiXCR on the PCR reads. The repertoire has some 9,600 distinct CDR3 sequences, roughly 70% of them found once; the top ten carry around a third. Source material: CD4+ T cells from blood, cultured in vitro. The receptors originated from a human donor who had recovered from COVID-19.

This chain uses TRBV7-9 with TRBJ2-6, with 11 bases lining up with TRBD2. The V gene's germline CDR1 is SEHNR and CDR2 FQNEAQ (reference sequence). The CDR3 has 19 residues. The J segment lost 4 bases and the V segment lost 4 bases, leaving 12 bases of the junction unmatched. The CDR3 coding sequence is TGTGCCAGCAGCTCCCTAGGTAGCGGGGGGGCGAGAGGGGCCAACGTCCTGACTTTC. Protein product: CASSSLGSGGARGANVLTF.

The chain has TRBV10-1 and TRBJ2-2, with D tentatively TRBD1 or TRBD2 (6 bases each). Deletions cut 7 bases from V and 0 bases from J, with 12 bases between. The V gene's germline CDR1 is WNHNN and CDR2 SYGVQD (reference sequence). CDR3 length: 15 residues. The CDR3 is CASTSGGPNTGELFF. In DNA, the CDR3 is TGCGCCAGCACGAGTGGGGGGCCGAACACCGGGGAGCTGTTTTTT.

The V call is TRBV10-1, the J call TRBJ2-1; 14 nucleotides align to TRBD2. CDR1 is WNHNN and CDR2 is SYGVQD in the germline V gene (reference sequence). The CDR3 runs 15 residues. J gave up 8 bases and V 11 bases, and 11 bases lay outside the gene matches. The CDR3 nucleotides are TGCGCCGGCCGGGCGACTAGCGGGAGGGTCGATGAGCAGTTCTTC. It is translated as CAGRATSGRVDEQFF.

V usage is TRBV20-1 and J usage is TRBJ1-1, with D perhaps matching TRBD1 (5 bases). Deletions cut 7 bases from V and 1 base from J, with 7 bases between. This CDR3 has 11 amino acids. Germline values: CDR1 DFQATT, CDR2 SNEGSKA (reference sequence). The CDR3 DNA sequence: TGCAGTGGCGGGGGGAACACTGAAGCTTTCTTT. Its protein is CSGGGNTEAFF.

This rearrangement joins TRBV20-1 to TRBJ2-7; TRBD2 aligns across 12 bases. This CDR3 spans 18 amino acids. With 1 base clipped from V and 0 bases from J, the junction kept 10 bases outside the gene matches. Germline-derived CDR1 and CDR2 are DFQATT and SNEGSKA (reference sequence). The CDR3 is CSARGLGTSGSSSYEQYF. CDR3 in DNA: TGCAGTGCTAGAGGGCTTGGGACTAGCGGGTCTAGCTCCTACGAGCAGTACTTC.

The chain carries TRBV20-1 and TRBJ1-2, with a tentative D call TRBD1 (6 bases). Germline CDR1 is DFQATT and CDR2 is SNEGSKA (reference sequence). V was clipped by 4 bases and J by 7 bases, with 13 bases between them. The CDR3 contains 12 residues. The CDR3 nucleotides read TGCAGTGCTACGTACAGGGCGAGTGGCTACACCTTC. It specifies CSATYRASGYTF.

The J gene is TRBJ2-2, the V gene TRBV15; D remains ambiguous. Per germline, CDR1 LNHNV and CDR2 YYDKDF (reference sequence). The CDR3 runs 13 residues. The ends were cut back, 0 bases at V and 9 bases at J, with 8 bases in the middle. The chain's CDR3 is CATSRDPSRELFF. In DNA, the CDR3 is TGTGCCACCAGCAGAGATCCATCCAGGGAGCTGTTTTTT.

This clonotype was seen a few times. This chain links TRBV2 with TRBJ1-2, with 12 bases aligning to TRBD1. The ends lost 5 bases at V and 5 bases at J; junction bases unmatched: 3. This CDR3 is built from 14 residues. In germline, CDR1 is SNHLY, CDR2 FYNNEI. CDR3 region: CASSMGQGAYGYTF. The CDR3 DNA is TGTGCCAGCAGTATGGGACAGGGGGCGTATGGCTACACCTTC.

The gene calls are TRBV19 and TRBJ1-2; D is perhaps TRBD1 (5 bases). This CDR3 is 13 amino acids long. V lost 7 bases to trimming and J lost 6 bases, with 15 bases between them. In germline, CDR1 is LNHDA, CDR2 SQIVND (reference sequence). The chain's CDR3 is CASTSGRVDGYTF. In DNA form, the CDR3 reads TGTGCCAGTACCTCCGGCAGGGTAGATGGCTACACCTTC. Together with reference TRBV19 and TRBJ1-2, the CDR3 gives the full variable domain: DGGITQSPKYLFRKEGQNVTLSCEQNLNHDAMYWYRQDPGQGLRLIYYSQIVNDFQKGDIAEGYSVSREKKESFPLTVTSAQKNPTAFYLCASTSGRVDGYTFGSGTRLTVV.

The chain recombines TRBV6-1 with TRBJ1-2; TRBD1 is a possible D gene (5 bases). V shed 7 bases and J shed 4 bases, with 16 bases lying between them. Germline CDR1 reads MNHNS; CDR2 reads SASEGT. The CDR3 has 14 residues. The DNA of the CDR3 is TGTGCCAGCAAAAACCCCACAGGAGCCTATGGCTACACCTTC. It encodes CASKNPTGAYGYTF.

The J gene is TRBJ1-6, the V gene TRBV7-2, with D hard to call. Trimming removed 3 bases from V and 7 bases from J, with 4 bases in between. The CDR3 extends over 12 amino acids. Per germline, CDR1 SGHTA and CDR2 FQGNSA. The CDR3 here is CASSFRNSPLHF. CDR3 sequence (DNA): TGTGCCAGCAGCTTCCGAAATTCACCCCTCCACTTT.

The chain carries TRBV5-1 and TRBJ2-7; D unclear. This CDR3 region has 15 residues. V shed 5 bases and J shed 4 bases, with 19 bases lying between them. The germline V gene has CDR1 SGHRS and CDR2 YFSETQ. CDR3 protein: CASRMDYIRSYEQYF. Here the CDR3 DNA reads TGCGCCAGCAGAATGGATTACATCCGGTCTTACGAGCAGTACTTC.

The V and J genes are TRBV7-2 and TRBJ2-5; 7 bases match TRBD2. This CDR3 region has 16 residues. The V gene end was trimmed by 2 bases and the J gene end by 5 bases; junction bases not matched to a gene: 11. CDR1 and CDR2 from the germline V gene are SGHTA and FQGNSA. CDR3 amino acids: CASSLNALAALETQYF. CDR3 bases: TGTGCCAGCAGCTTAAATGCCCTAGCGGCCCTGGAGACCCAGTACTTC.

The V call is TRBV25-1, the J call TRBJ2-7, with 7 bases lining up with TRBD2. CDR3 length: 15 residues. V shed 2 bases, J shed 5 bases, and the junction held 9 bases outside the gene matches. Looked up from germline, CDR1 is MGHDK and CDR2 is SYGVNS. CDR3 loop: CASSEPGGRRDEQYF. The CDR3 nucleotides read TGTGCCAGCAGTGAACCCGGCGGGAGAAGAGACGAGCAGTACTTC.

This chain joins TRBV6-2 or TRBV6-3 and TRBJ1-2; no firm D call. Per the germline V gene, CDR1 is MNHEY and CDR2 is SVGEGT. The CDR3 length is 13 residues. V was shortened by 4 bases and J by 2 bases, with 8 bases between the two germline ends. The chain's CDR3 is CASSFATNYGYTF. As DNA, the CDR3 is TGTGCCAGCAGTTTTGCAACCAACTATGGCTACACCTTC.

This chain joins TRBV6-1 and TRBJ2-2; 12 bases agree with TRBD2. V shed 6 bases and J 6 bases; nucleotides not matched to a gene: 8. Germline CDR1 and CDR2: MNHNS and SASEGT. The CDR3 has 16 amino acids. Written as DNA, the CDR3 is TGTGCCAGCAGCCACCTAGCGGGGGGGCCTCCCGGGGAGCTGTTTTTT. Amino acids: CASSHLAGGPPGELFF.

The chain joins TRBV2 to TRBJ1-1, with D maybe TRBD1 (6 bases). Looked up from germline, CDR1 is SNHLY and CDR2 is FYNNEI. The CDR3 extends over 15 amino acids. Trimming stripped 6 bases from V and 0 bases from J, with 14 bases between. The CDR3 nucleotides are TGTGCCAGCAGCGTAGGGGGGCCCTTGAACACTGAAGCTTTCTTT. Translated: CASSVGGPLNTEAFF.

As DNA, the CDR3 is TGCGCCAGCAGGGTAGCGGGGGGCAACGAGCAGTACTTC. Its protein product is CASRVAGGNEQYF. The rearrangement uses TRBV5-1 and TRBJ2-7, with 10 bases matching TRBD2. CDR3 size: 13 residues. After removal of 5 bases from V and 5 bases from J, the junction contained 4 bases not matched to a gene. CDR1 is SGHRS, CDR2 YFSETQ, per germline.

J is TRBJ1-1 and V is TRBV20-1; unclear D gene. In germline, CDR1 is DFQATT, CDR2 SNEGSKA (reference sequence). CDR3 size: 12 residues. V was shortened by 0 bases and J by 6 bases, with 8 bases between the two germline ends. The CDR3 reads CSAREAVSEAFF. The CDR3, as DNA: TGCAGTGCTAGAGAAGCCGTGTCTGAAGCTTTCTTT.

In this sample, this clonotype is medium-sized. This chain links TRBV18 with TRBJ1-1; D not resolved. V dropped 3 bases and J dropped 1 base, with 9 bases sitting between them. Per the germline V gene, CDR1 is KGHSH and CDR2 is LQKENI. The CDR3 sequence is 14 residues long. The CDR3 DNA follows: TGTGCCAGCTCACCCCGGCGGACGAACACTGAAGCTTTCTTT. It yields the protein CASSPRRTNTEAFF.

This chain links TRBV20-1 with TRBJ1-1; D remains unclear. CDR1 and CDR2 from the germline V gene are DFQATT and SNEGSKA (reference sequence). The CDR3 loop spans 10 amino acids. Trimming shortened V by 5 bases and J by 2 bases, and 3 bases separated the two germline ends. The DNA for the CDR3 is TGCAGTGCTTTTAACACTGAAGCTTTCTTT. Its translation is CSAFNTEAFF.

The chain links TRBV6-1 to TRBJ2-4; 11 bases map to TRBD2. The CDR3 is made up of 15 amino acids. CDR1 and CDR2 from the germline V gene are MNHNS and SASEGT. The V segment lost 6 bases and the J segment 5 bases; nucleotides outside the gene matches: 6. CDR3 nucleotide sequence: TGTGCCAGCAGCATAGCGGGAGGGCCCCAAAACATTCAGTACTTC. Amino acid sequence: CASSIAGGPQNIQYF.

This rearrangement joins TRBV28 to TRBJ1-5; no definite D call. In germline, CDR1 is MDHEN, CDR2 SYDVKM. The germline V and J ends were trimmed by 2 bases and 8 bases, with 13 bases remaining between them. The CDR3 spans 14 residues. In DNA form, the CDR3 reads TGTGCCAGCAGTTTACATCCAGGTAGTAAGCCCCAGCATTTT. Its translation: CASSLHPGSKPQHF.

The chain uses TRBV6-1 and TRBJ2-7; D is undetermined. Germline values: CDR1 MNHNS, CDR2 SASEGT. This CDR3 contains 13 residues. Trimming removed 6 bases from V and 1 base from J, with 10 bases in between. CDR3 amino acids: CASSPVASYEQYF. The CDR3 DNA sequence: TGTGCCAGCAGCCCCGTGGCATCCTACGAGCAGTACTTC.

This chain uses TRBV28 with TRBJ2-1, with 9 bases aligning to TRBD2. Trimming took 2 bases from V and 5 from J; bases not matched to a gene: 4. This CDR3 is 15 amino acids long. Germline assignment: CDR1 MDHEN and CDR2 SYDVKM. The CDR3 protein is CASSLPVAGDNEQFF. The CDR3 nucleotides read TGTGCCAGCAGTTTACCTGTAGCGGGAGACAATGAGCAGTTCTTC. Together with reference TRBV28 and TRBJ2-1, the CDR3 gives the full variable domain: DVKVTQSSRYLVKRTGEKVFLECVQDMDHENMFWYRQDPGLGLRLIYFSYDVKMKEKGDIPEGYSVSREKKERFSLILESASTNQTSMYLCASSLPVAGDNEQFFGPGTRLTVL.